This T cell receptor beta chain derives from a study of blood T cell repertoires in COVID-19. About the research overall: Spain, Italy and the United States supplied samples that represented acute and convalescent COVID-19.

V shed 4 bases and J shed 5 bases, with 14 bases lying between them. There are 14 residues in the CDR3. Germline CDR1 is LGHDT and CDR2 is YNNKEL (reference sequence). Generated by immunoSEQ multiplex PCR, the TCRdb table keeps only in-frame clones and is missing some. The data hold about 52,000 clones, with 81% observed a single time. The sequenced material came from peripheral blood. The chain joins TRBV3-1 (or the pseudogene TRBV3-2) to TRBJ2-5; tentative D call: TRBD2 (5 bases). The receptor was isolated from a woman aged 80 or over with COVID-19, enrolled during active disease. In DNA form, the CDR3 reads TGTGCCAGCAGCCTTCGCTCCGGGGTGGAGACCCAGTACTTC. Its protein product is CASSLRSGVETQYF.